This is a list of T cell receptor beta chains from one sample in a study of beta chain features in type 1 diabetes. Data came from immunoSEQ multiplex PCR; TCRdb stores just in-frame clones and leaves some out. The sample has hundreds of thousands of clones; about 14% are singletons. Sequencing input: naive CD4+ T cells from blood. These receptors all come from a man younger than 35 in good health. Both conserved end residues are part of each CDR3. D genes are given only for firm matches. Only some rows state a clone size, as once, few, many or a class for expanded clones.

>-|TRBV30|TRBJ1-6|few
CAWSIAANSPLHF
TGTGCCTGGAGTATTGCAGCTAATTCACCCCTCCACTTT
>-|TRBV28|TRBJ2-3|few
CASARDVTDTQYF
TGTGCCAGCGCCAGGGATGTTACAGATACGCAGTATTTT
>-|TRBV5-4|TRBJ2-2|-
CASSLDSGELFF
TGTGCCAGCAGCTTGGATTCCGGGGAGCTGTTTTTT
>TRBD2|TRBV7-8|TRBJ2-3|few
CASSLRGGTDTQYF
TGTGCCAGCAGCTTACGGGGGGGCACAGATACGCAGTATTTT
>TRBD1|TRBV30|TRBJ1-4|few
CAWSGQGDEKLFF
TGTGCCTGGAGTGGTCAGGGGGATGAAAAACTGTTTTTT
>TRBD2|TRBV27|TRBJ2-1|few
CASRRTSGRALGYEQFF
TGTGCCAGCAGACGTACTAGCGGGAGGGCCCTCGGGTATGAGCAGTTCTTC
>-|TRBV11-1|TRBJ2-2|-
CASSPLGLANTGELFF
TGTGCCAGCAGCCCCCTCGGGCTGGCGAACACCGGGGAGCTGTTTTTT
>-|TRBV16|TRBJ1-2|few
CASSQDINYGYTF
TGTGCCAGCAGCCAAGACATTAACTATGGCTACACCTTC
>-|TRBV30|TRBJ1-5|few
CAWSAKGSGTQHF
TGTGCCTGGAGTGCTAAAGGAAGTGGGACCCAGCATTTT
>-|TRBV5-4|TRBJ2-3|few
CASSLRGLTDTQYF
TGTGCCAGCAGCTTGCGGGGATTGACAGATACGCAGTATTTT
>TRBD1|TRBV2|TRBJ1-2|-
CASSGTGASTF
TGTGCCAGCAGCGGGACAGGGGCATCGACCTTC
>TRBD1|TRBV5-4|TRBJ1-2|few
CASSLISGRGKYGYTF
TGTGCCAGCAGCTTGATCAGCGGCAGGGGGAAATATGGCTACACCTTC
>TRBD2|TRBV10-3|TRBJ2-1|-
CAITRTSGGAIYNEQFF
TGTGCCATCACCCGGACTAGCGGGGGGGCGATTTACAATGAGCAGTTCTTC
>TRBD1|TRBV4-2|TRBJ1-2|-
CASQDRANSGGYTF
TGTGCCAGCCAGGACAGGGCAAATTCGGGGGGCTACACCTTC
>-|TRBV9|TRBJ1-2|-
CASSVGGGRTSNYGYTF
TGTGCCAGCAGCGTAGGAGGCGGCAGGACTTCTAACTATGGCTACACCTTC
>-|TRBV23-1|TRBJ1-5|few
CASSGQLYQPQHF
TGCGCCAGCTCCGGACAGCTTTATCAGCCCCAGCATTTT
>TRBD2|TRBV11-2|TRBJ2-1|few
CASSRRIAGYNEQFF
TGTGCCAGCAGCCGCCGCATAGCGGGATACAATGAGCAGTTCTTC
>-|TRBV2|TRBJ1-2|-
CASSEVLDGYTF
TGTGCCAGCAGTGAAGTGTTGGATGGCTACACCTTC
>-|TRBV29-1|TRBJ2-5|few
CSVDEGAGMETQYF
TGCAGCGTTGACGAGGGGGCGGGGATGGAGACCCAGTACTTC
>TRBD1|TRBV6-6|TRBJ1-2|few
CASSYDRDAGGYTF
TGTGCCAGCAGTTACGACAGGGATGCAGGTGGCTACACCTTC
>-|TRBV4-1|TRBJ1-1|few
CASSHESRGVTEAFF
TGCGCCAGCAGCCACGAGTCCAGGGGTGTCACTGAAGCTTTCTTT
>-|TRBV2|TRBJ1-5|-
CASSERDSGGQPQHF
TGTGCCAGCAGTGAAAGGGACTCAGGAGGTCAGCCCCAGCATTTT
>TRBD1|TRBV4-2|TRBJ2-1|few
CASTRDRASYNEQFF
TGTGCCAGCACCCGGGACAGGGCTTCCTACAATGAGCAGTTCTTC